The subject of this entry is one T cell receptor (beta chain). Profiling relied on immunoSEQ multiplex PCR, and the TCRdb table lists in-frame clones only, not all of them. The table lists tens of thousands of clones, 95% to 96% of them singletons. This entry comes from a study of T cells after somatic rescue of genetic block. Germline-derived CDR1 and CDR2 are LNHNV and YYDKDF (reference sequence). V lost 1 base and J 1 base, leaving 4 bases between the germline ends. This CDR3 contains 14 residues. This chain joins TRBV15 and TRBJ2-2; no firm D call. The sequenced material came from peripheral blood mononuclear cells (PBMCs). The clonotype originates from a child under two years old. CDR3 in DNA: TGTGCCACCAGCAGAGGGCAGAACACCGGGGAGCTGTTTTTT. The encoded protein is CATSRGQNTGELFF.